A single sample gave rise to the 6 T cell receptor beta chains below, sequenced in a study of T cells in localized non-small cell lung cancer. Data came from immunoSEQ multiplex PCR; TCRdb stores just in-frame clones and leaves some out. The table has 25,000 to 35,000 clones, approximately 83% seen once. Specimen: peripheral blood mononuclear cells, collected before any cancer treatment. All receptors derive from a man aged 40 to 75 with stage III lung adenocarcinoma.

V usage is TRBV28 and J usage is TRBJ1-2; the D is unclear. This CDR3 spans 14 amino acids. The germline V and J ends were trimmed by 3 bases and 0 bases, with 8 bases remaining between them. Per the germline V gene, CDR1 is MDHEN and CDR2 is SYDVKM. Written as DNA, the CDR3 is TGTGCCAGCAGTTTTACGGGTACTAACTATGGCTACACCTTC. This gives the protein CASSFTGTNYGYTF.

The chain has TRBV5-1 and TRBJ2-3; D remains unclear. The CDR3 totals 13 residues. V was pared by 4 bases and J by 2 bases, with 8 bases between. Germline V gene sequence: CDR1 SGHRS, CDR2 YFSETQ. CDR3 region: CASSPGYTDTQYF. CDR3 nucleotides: TGCGCCAGCAGCCCTGGCTACACAGATACGCAGTATTTT.

The rearrangement links TRBV6-6 to TRBJ1-4, with D possibly being TRBD1 (6 bases). The V end lost 0 bases, the J end lost 8 bases, and 10 bases lay between the germline ends. Germline-derived CDR1 and CDR2 are MNHNY and SVGAGI (reference sequence). This CDR3 has 14 amino acids. The CDR3, as DNA: TGTGCCAGCAGTTACTCACCAACAGGGGAAAAACTGTTTTTT. Translation gives CASSYSPTGEKLFF.

V is TRBV13 and J is TRBJ2-3, with 9 bases matching TRBD1. CDR1 PRHDT and CDR2 FYEKMQ come from the germline V gene (reference sequence). J was trimmed by 3 bases and V by 5 bases; bases with no gene match: 12. The CDR3 spans 17 residues. The CDR3 nucleotides are TGTGCCAGCAGCCCAAGCCGGGACAGGGTATTGACAGATACGCAGTATTTT. The encoded protein is CASSPSRDRVLTDTQYF. The whole variable domain, remainder taken from reference TRBV13 and TRBJ2-3, is AAGVIQSPRHLIKEKRETATLKCYPIPRHDTVYWYQQGPGQDPQFLISFYEKMQSDKGSIPDRFSAQQFSDYHSELNMSSLELGDSALYFCASSPSRDRVLTDTQYFGPGTRLTVL.

The sample holds a few counts of this clone. This rearrangement joins TRBV6-6 to TRBJ1-2; 9 bases align to TRBD1. This CDR3 has 14 residues. The V segment lost 8 bases and the J segment 8 bases; nucleotides outside the gene matches: 12. Germline assignment: CDR1 MNHNY and CDR2 SVGAGI (reference sequence). CDR3 loop: CASAPGTGMKGYTF. CDR3 nucleotide sequence: TGTGCCAGCGCCCCCGGGACAGGGATGAAAGGCTACACCTTC.

The J gene is TRBJ2-3, the V gene TRBV5-8; 7 positions agree with TRBD2. This CDR3 spans 12 amino acids. The germline gives CDR1 SGHTS, CDR2 YDEGEE. V shed 3 bases and J 9 bases; nucleotides not matched to a gene: 4. Written as DNA, the CDR3 is TGTGCCAGCAGCTACGGACTAGGGACGCAGTATTTT. Protein product: CASSYGLGTQYF.